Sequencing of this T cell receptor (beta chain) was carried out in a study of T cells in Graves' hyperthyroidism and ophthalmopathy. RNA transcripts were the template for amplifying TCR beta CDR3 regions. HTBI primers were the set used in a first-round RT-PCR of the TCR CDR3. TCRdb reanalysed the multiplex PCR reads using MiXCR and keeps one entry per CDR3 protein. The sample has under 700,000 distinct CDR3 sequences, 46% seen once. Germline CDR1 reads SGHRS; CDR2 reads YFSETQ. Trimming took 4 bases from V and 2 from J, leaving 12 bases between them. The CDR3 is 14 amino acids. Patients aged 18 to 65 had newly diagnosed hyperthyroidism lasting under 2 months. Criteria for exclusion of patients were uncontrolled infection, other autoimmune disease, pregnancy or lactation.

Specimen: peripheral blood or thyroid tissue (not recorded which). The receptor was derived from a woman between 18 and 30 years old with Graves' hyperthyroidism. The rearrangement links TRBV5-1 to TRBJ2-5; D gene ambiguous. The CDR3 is CASSPPGRQETQYF. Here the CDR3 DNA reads TGCGCCAGCAGCCCGCCGGGTCGACAAGAGACCCAGTACTTC. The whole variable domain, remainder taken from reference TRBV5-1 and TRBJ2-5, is KAGVTQTPRYLIKTRGQQVTLSCSPISGHRSVSWYQQTPGQGLQFLFEYFSETQRNKGNFPGRFSGRQFSNSRSEMNVSTLELGDSALYLCASSPPGRQETQYFGPGTRLLVL.